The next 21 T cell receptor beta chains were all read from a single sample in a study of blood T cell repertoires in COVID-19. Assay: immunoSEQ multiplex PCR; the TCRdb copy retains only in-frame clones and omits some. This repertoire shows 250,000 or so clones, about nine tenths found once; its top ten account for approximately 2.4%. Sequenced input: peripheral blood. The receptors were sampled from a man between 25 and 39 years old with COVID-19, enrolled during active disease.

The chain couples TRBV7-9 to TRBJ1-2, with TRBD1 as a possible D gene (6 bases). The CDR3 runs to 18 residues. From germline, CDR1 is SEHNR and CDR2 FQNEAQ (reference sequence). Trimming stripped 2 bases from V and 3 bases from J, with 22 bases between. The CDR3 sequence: CASSLLKITDSPDYGYTF. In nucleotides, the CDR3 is TGTGCCAGCAGCTTATTAAAGATAACGGACAGTCCGGACTATGGCTACACCTTC.

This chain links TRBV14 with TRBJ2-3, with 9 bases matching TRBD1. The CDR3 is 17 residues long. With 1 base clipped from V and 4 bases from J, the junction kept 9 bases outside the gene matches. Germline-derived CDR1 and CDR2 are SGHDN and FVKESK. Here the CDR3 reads CASSQVIPGQGADTQYF. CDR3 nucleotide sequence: TGTGCCAGCAGCCAAGTGATTCCGGGACAGGGAGCAGATACGCAGTATTTT.

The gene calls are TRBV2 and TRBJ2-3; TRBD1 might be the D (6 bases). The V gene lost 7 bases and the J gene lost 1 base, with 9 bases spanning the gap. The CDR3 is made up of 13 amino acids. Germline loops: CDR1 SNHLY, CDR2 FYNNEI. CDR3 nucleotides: TGTGCCAGCAAACAGGGTGGCACAGATACGCAGTATTTT. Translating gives CASKQGGTDTQYF.

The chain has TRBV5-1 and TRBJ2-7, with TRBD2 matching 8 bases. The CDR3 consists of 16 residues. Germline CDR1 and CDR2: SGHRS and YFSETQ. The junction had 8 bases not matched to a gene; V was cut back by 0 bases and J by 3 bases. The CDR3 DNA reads TGCGCCAGCAGCTTGGCTTTACTAGCGGATGGCTACGAGCAGTACTTC. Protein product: CASSLALLADGYEQYF.

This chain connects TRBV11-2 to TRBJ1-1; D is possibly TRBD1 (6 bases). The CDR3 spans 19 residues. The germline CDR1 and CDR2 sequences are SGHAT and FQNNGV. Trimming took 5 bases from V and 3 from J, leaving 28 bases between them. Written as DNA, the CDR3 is TGTGCCAGCAGCCAGACCACCTTCTGGGGGCCGGATGAGGACACTGAAGCTTTCTTT. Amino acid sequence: CASSQTTFWGPDEDTEAFF.

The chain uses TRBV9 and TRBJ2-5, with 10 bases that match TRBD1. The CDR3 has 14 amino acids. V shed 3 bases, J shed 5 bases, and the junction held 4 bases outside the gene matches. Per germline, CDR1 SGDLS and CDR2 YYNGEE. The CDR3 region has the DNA TGTGCCAGCAGCGCGACAGGGGGCGCGGAGACCCAGTACTTC. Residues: CASSATGGAETQYF.

The CDR3 DNA reads TGCAGCGTCCGGACAGGGATATTGGACACTGAAGCTTTCTTT. Encoded protein: CSVRTGILDTEAFF. The chain couples TRBV29-1 to TRBJ1-1, with 8 bases fitting TRBD1. This CDR3 comprises 14 residues. From germline, CDR1 is SQVTM and CDR2 ANQGSEA. V gave up 6 bases and J gave up 3 bases; unmatched junction bases: 9.

The CDR3 DNA follows: TGCGCCAGCAGCCAAGATTATAACAGGAAGGACCAGCCCCAGCATTTT. As protein: CASSQDYNRKDQPQHF. V and J are TRBV4-1 and TRBJ1-5; D may be TRBD1 (5 bases). Trimming removed 0 bases from V and 7 bases from J, with 16 bases in between. Germline assignment: CDR1 MGHRA and CDR2 YSYEKL. There are 16 residues in the CDR3.

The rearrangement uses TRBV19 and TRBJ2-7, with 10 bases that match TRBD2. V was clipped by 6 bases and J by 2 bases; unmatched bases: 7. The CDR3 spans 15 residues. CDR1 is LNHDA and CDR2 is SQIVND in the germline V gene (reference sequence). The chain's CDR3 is CASRKNLAGAYEQYF. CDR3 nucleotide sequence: TGTGCCAGTAGAAAAAACCTAGCGGGGGCCTACGAGCAGTACTTC.

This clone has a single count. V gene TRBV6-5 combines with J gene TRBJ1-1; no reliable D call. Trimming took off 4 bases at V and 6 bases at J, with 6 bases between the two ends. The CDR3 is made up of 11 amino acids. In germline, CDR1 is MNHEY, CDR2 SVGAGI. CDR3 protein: CASSWSPEAFF. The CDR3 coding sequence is TGTGCCAGCAGTTGGAGCCCTGAAGCTTTCTTT.

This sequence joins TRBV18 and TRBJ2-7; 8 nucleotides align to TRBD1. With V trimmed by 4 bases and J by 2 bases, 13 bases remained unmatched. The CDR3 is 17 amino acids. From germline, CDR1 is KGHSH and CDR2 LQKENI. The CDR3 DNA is TGTGCCAGCTCACTTTATACAGACAGGGGAACCGCCTACGAGCAGTACTTC. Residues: CASSLYTDRGTAYEQYF.

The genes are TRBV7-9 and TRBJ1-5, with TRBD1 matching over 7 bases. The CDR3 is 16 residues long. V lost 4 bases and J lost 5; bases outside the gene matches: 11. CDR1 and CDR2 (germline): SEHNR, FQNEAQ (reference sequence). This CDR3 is CASSSTGLRVDQPQHF. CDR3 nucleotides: TGTGCCAGCAGCTCGACAGGGCTCAGGGTCGATCAGCCCCAGCATTTT.

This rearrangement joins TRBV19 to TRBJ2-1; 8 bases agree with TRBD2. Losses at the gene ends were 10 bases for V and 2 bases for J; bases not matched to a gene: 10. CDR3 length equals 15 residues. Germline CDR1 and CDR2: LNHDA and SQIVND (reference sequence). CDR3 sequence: CATRRGADTYNEQFF. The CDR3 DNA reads TGTGCCACCCGGCGGGGGGCGGATACCTACAATGAGCAGTTCTTC.

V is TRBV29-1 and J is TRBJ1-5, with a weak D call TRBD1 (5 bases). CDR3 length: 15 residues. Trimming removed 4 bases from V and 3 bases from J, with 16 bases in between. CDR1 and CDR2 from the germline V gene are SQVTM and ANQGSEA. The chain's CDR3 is CSVVVGGGNNQPQHF. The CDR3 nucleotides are TGCAGCGTTGTTGTGGGGGGTGGTAACAATCAGCCCCAGCATTTT.

The CDR3 DNA sequence: TGTGCCAGTAGTATCGGTGCAGGGGTCAATCAGCCCCAGCATTTT. Translation: CASSIGAGVNQPQHF. The chain recombines TRBV19 with TRBJ1-5, with D tentatively TRBD1 (6 bases). The CDR3 runs to 15 residues. Germline loops: CDR1 LNHDA, CDR2 SQIVND (reference sequence). V lost 3 bases to trimming and J lost 3 bases, with 12 bases between them.

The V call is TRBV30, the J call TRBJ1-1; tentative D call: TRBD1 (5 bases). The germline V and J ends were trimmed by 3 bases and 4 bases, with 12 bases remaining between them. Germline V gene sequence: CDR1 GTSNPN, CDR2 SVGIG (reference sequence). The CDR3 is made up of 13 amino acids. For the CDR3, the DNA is TGTGCCTGGAGGGGGGGACCCCTCACTGAAGCTTTCTTT. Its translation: CAWRGGPLTEAFF.

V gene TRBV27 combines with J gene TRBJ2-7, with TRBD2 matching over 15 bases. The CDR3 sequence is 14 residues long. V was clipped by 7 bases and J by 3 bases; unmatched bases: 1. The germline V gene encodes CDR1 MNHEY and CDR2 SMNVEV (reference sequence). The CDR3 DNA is TGTGCCAGCAAGGGACTAGCGGGGGGCTACGAGCAGTACTTC. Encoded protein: CASKGLAGGYEQYF.

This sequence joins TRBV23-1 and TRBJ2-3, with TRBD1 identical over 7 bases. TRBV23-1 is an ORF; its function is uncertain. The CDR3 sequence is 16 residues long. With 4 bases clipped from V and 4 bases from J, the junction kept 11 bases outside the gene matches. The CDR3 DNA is TGCGCCAGCAGTCGCTCGACAGGGACGCGCGCAGATACGCAGTATTTT. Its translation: CASSRSTGTRADTQYF.

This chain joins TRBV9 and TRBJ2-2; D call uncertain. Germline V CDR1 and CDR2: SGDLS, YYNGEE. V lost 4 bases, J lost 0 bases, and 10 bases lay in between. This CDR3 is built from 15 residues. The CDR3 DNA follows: TGTGCCAGCAGCCCCTGGGCCGCGAACACCGGGGAGCTGTTTTTT. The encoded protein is CASSPWAANTGELFF.

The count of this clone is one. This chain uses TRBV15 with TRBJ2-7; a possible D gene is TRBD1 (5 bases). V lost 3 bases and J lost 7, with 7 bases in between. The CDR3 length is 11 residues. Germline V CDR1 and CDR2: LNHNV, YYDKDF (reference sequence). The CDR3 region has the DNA TGTGCCACCAGCAGCTACAGGGAGCAGTACTTC. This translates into CATSSYREQYF.

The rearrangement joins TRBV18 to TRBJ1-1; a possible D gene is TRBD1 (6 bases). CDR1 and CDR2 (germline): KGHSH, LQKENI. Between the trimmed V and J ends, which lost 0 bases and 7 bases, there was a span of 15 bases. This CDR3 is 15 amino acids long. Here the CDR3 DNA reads TGTGCCAGCTCACCACCGGCTACAGGGTCGGGTGAAGCTTTCTTT. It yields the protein CASSPPATGSGEAFF. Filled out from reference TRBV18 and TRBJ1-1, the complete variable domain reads NAGVMQNPRHLVRRRGQEARLRCSPMKGHSHVYWYRQLPEEGLKFMVYLQKENIIDESGMPKERFSAEFPKEGPSILRIQQVVRGDSAAYFCASSPPATGSGEAFFGQGTRLTVV.